This T cell receptor (beta chain) was identified in a study of shared clonotypes between healthy human individuals. CDR3 length: 14 amino acids. Per germline, CDR1 ENHRY and CDR2 SYGVKD. Assay runs were performed at deep level. Data came from immunoSEQ multiplex PCR; TCRdb stores just in-frame clones and leaves some out. The repertoire holds roughly 500,000 clones, roughly 80% seen once, with over 10% in the top ten. The donors, all of them Caucasian adults, lived in Nashville, Tennessee. General study points: Genetic and exposure-history diversity was limited by the small donor number. The researchers took only blood, and tissue repertoires probably look different.

With respect to this clone: The antigen remains unidentified.

The sequenced sample was PBMCs. This chain connects TRBV10-3 to TRBJ2-5, with D tentatively TRBD1 or TRBD2 (5 bases each). The DNA end favors TRBJ2-7, so the J call may be wrong. The origin of this receptor is a woman in her thirties or forties in good health. Some clones in this sample may be carry-over from other donors' samples. CDR3 loop: CAISWGSDSYEQYF. The CDR3 coding sequence is TGTGCCATCAGTTGGGGGAGTGACTCCTACGAGCAGTACTTC.